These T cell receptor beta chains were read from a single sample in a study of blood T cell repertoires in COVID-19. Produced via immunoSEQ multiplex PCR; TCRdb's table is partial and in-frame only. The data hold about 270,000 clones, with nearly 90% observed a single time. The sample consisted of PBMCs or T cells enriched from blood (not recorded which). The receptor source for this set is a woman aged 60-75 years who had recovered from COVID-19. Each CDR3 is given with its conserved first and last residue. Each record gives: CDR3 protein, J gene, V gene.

cdr3_aa: CATSGAATGYPYGYTF; j_call: TRBJ1-2; v_call: TRBV24-1
cdr3_aa: CASSLSGSQGLYGYTF; j_call: TRBJ1-2; v_call: TRBV5-1
cdr3_aa: CASSQGTLAGGFHNEQFF; j_call: TRBJ2-1; v_call: TRBV4-2
cdr3_aa: CASVESSNEKLFF; j_call: TRBJ1-4; v_call: TRBV28
cdr3_aa: CASSSLAGPRADTQYF; j_call: TRBJ2-3; v_call: TRBV28
cdr3_aa: CASSVGGENEQFF; j_call: TRBJ2-1; v_call: TRBV9
cdr3_aa: CASSPKSAGISTDTQYF; j_call: TRBJ2-3; v_call: TRBV3-1/TRBV3-2
cdr3_aa: CASRLRDRAFQGAFF; j_call: TRBJ1-1; v_call: TRBV6-5
cdr3_aa: CASRGQGRYEQYF; j_call: TRBJ2-7; v_call: TRBV6-5
cdr3_aa: CASSDGTVGEETQYF; j_call: TRBJ2-5; v_call: TRBV2
cdr3_aa: CASSLVQGNTEAFF; j_call: TRBJ1-1; v_call: TRBV5-1
cdr3_aa: CASSLSGRGTTEAFF; j_call: TRBJ1-1; v_call: TRBV27
cdr3_aa: CASKGQLNQPQHF; j_call: TRBJ1-5; v_call: TRBV27
cdr3_aa: CASSPGQVDGYTF; j_call: TRBJ1-2; v_call: TRBV2
cdr3_aa: CACGSGLVNEQFF; j_call: TRBJ2-1; v_call: TRBV30
cdr3_aa: CASRTGGGSYNSPLHF; j_call: TRBJ1-6; v_call: TRBV28
cdr3_aa: CASTGGGQETQYF; j_call: TRBJ2-5; v_call: TRBV5-5
cdr3_aa: CASGQGAKTEAFF; j_call: TRBJ1-1; v_call: TRBV28
cdr3_aa: CAWSVQAETQYF; j_call: TRBJ2-5; v_call: TRBV30
cdr3_aa: CASSYPTGRNTEAFF; j_call: TRBJ1-1; v_call: TRBV2
cdr3_aa: CASSLERGTYEQYF; j_call: TRBJ2-7; v_call: TRBV7-3
cdr3_aa: CASSLRRGGPYEQYF; j_call: TRBJ2-7; v_call: TRBV7-2
cdr3_aa: CATSGRLNQPQHF; j_call: TRBJ1-5; v_call: TRBV15
cdr3_aa: CASSLAPVPGEQYF; j_call: TRBJ2-7; v_call: TRBV5-1
cdr3_aa: CASSIGSSGANVLTF; j_call: TRBJ2-6; v_call: TRBV27
cdr3_aa: CASSWDSDNSPLHF; j_call: TRBJ1-6; v_call: TRBV5-4
cdr3_aa: CASSAPVYGYTF; j_call: TRBJ1-2; v_call: TRBV2
cdr3_aa: CASRYQETQYF; j_call: TRBJ2-5; v_call: TRBV2
cdr3_aa: CASSVAGERNSPLHF; j_call: TRBJ1-6; v_call: TRBV9
cdr3_aa: CASGLGTGLAGGTWSTDTQYF; j_call: TRBJ2-3; v_call: TRBV12-5
cdr3_aa: CASSSGQVDLYEQYF; j_call: TRBJ2-7; v_call: TRBV7-9
cdr3_aa: CAWSRQSNTEAFF; j_call: TRBJ1-1; v_call: TRBV30
cdr3_aa: CASNLSPTGDTEAFF; j_call: TRBJ1-1; v_call: TRBV2
cdr3_aa: CASSVGSGNSPLHF; j_call: TRBJ1-6; v_call: TRBV9
cdr3_aa: CASSFYRVARDTQYF; j_call: TRBJ2-3; v_call: TRBV27
cdr3_aa: CSVGGDRGTYEQYF; j_call: TRBJ2-7; v_call: TRBV29-1
cdr3_aa: CASRRTSSTGELFF; j_call: TRBJ2-2; v_call: TRBV11-2
cdr3_aa: CASTISGTIQETQYF; j_call: TRBJ2-5; v_call: TRBV5-1
cdr3_aa: CASSITGGNSPLHF; j_call: TRBJ1-6; v_call: TRBV19
cdr3_aa: CASSVARSNEQFF; j_call: TRBJ2-1; v_call: TRBV2
cdr3_aa: CASSQDSGRGRDTEAFF; j_call: TRBJ1-1; v_call: TRBV3-1/TRBV3-2
cdr3_aa: CASSPRGIMNTEAFF; j_call: TRBJ1-1; v_call: TRBV7-9
cdr3_aa: CASSPGQGRQETQYF; j_call: TRBJ2-5; v_call: TRBV7-9
cdr3_aa: CASSPSGFSTDTQYF; j_call: TRBJ2-3; v_call: TRBV27
cdr3_aa: CAGEVIEGHGYTF; j_call: TRBJ1-2; v_call: TRBV5-1
cdr3_aa: CASSPAVGQPRNNEQFF; j_call: TRBJ2-1; v_call: TRBV10-1
cdr3_aa: CASSYGGEALNEQFF; j_call: TRBJ2-1; v_call: TRBV6-5
cdr3_aa: CASHIGGTTDTQYF; j_call: TRBJ2-3; v_call: TRBV7-2
cdr3_aa: CASSSPGTDEAFF; j_call: TRBJ1-1; v_call: TRBV28
cdr3_aa: CSASPGRDRGFEAFF; j_call: TRBJ1-1; v_call: TRBV20-1
cdr3_aa: CASSMAGEETQYF; j_call: TRBJ2-5; v_call: TRBV9
cdr3_aa: CASSLEVSSGNTIYF; j_call: TRBJ1-3; v_call: TRBV5-1